Following are 8 T cell receptor beta chains from one sample sequenced in a study of CD8 T cells in Susac syndrome. A quantity of about 0.45 to 1 ug RNA underwent reverse transcription using random hexamers. One entry per CDR3 protein, called by TCRdb with MiXCR from the immunoSEQ multiplex PCR reads. This sample has under 200,000 distinct CDR3 sequences, with approximately 95% found just once. Sequenced input: CD8+ T cells from PBMCs. These receptors all come from a human donor with multiple sclerosis.

V is TRBV28 and J is TRBJ1-4; D possibly corresponds to TRBD1 (6 bases). V was cut by 6 bases and J by 8 bases, with 25 bases left in between. CDR3 length: 17 amino acids. CDR1 is MDHEN, CDR2 SYDVKM, per germline. The CDR3 region has the DNA TGTGCCAGCAGCCTACCGGGACACACGAGCGGGGGGGAAAAACTGTTTTTT. Translation: CASSLPGHTSGGEKLFF.

This chain uses TRBV11-2 with TRBJ2-3; no definite D call. This CDR3 is built from 14 residues. Germline V gene data show CDR1 as SGHAT and CDR2 as FQNNGV. V was clipped by 6 bases and J by 0 bases, with 10 bases between them. The CDR3 DNA follows: TGTGCCAGCAGAGACCACCTTAGCACAGATACGCAGTATTTT. This translates into CASRDHLSTDTQYF.

The chain is built from TRBV5-1 and TRBJ2-7; D not certain. CDR3 size: 14 residues. Trimming removed 2 bases at V and 2 bases at J, with 11 bases between. CDR1 SGHRS and CDR2 YFSETQ come from the germline V gene. CDR3 in amino acids: CASSFRAGAYEQYF. CDR3 coding DNA: TGCGCCAGCAGCTTCAGAGCTGGGGCCTACGAGCAGTACTTC. Full variable domain (rest looked up from reference TRBV5-1 and TRBJ2-7): KAGVTQTPRYLIKTRGQQVTLSCSPISGHRSVSWYQQTPGQGLQFLFEYFSETQRNKGNFPGRFSGRQFSNSRSEMNVSTLELGDSALYLCASSFRAGAYEQYFGPGTRLTVT.

This clonotype turned up a few times. The chain recombines TRBV9 with TRBJ2-5, with no clear D. CDR3 length: 11 residues. Germline V gene data show CDR1 as SGDLS and CDR2 as YYNGEE. V shed 0 bases and J shed 5 bases, with 2 bases lying between them. Written as DNA, the CDR3 is TGTGCCAGCAGCGTAGATGAGACCCAGTACTTC. Its protein is CASSVDETQYF. The variable domain in full, completed from reference TRBV9 and TRBJ2-5, reads DSGVTQTPKHLITATGQRVTLRCSPRSGDLSVYWYQQSLDQGLQFLIQYYNGEERAKGNILERFSAQQFPDLHSELNLSSLELGDSALYFCASSVDETQYFGPGTRLLVL.

This chain joins TRBV10-2 and TRBJ1-1; 8 bases are shared with TRBD1. Per germline, CDR1 WSHSY and CDR2 SAAADI. Trimming at V came to 6 bases and at J to 8 bases, leaving 2 bases not matched to a gene. The length of the CDR3 is 11 residues. CDR3 coding DNA: TGCGCCAGCAGGACAGGGGTCGAAGCTTTCTTT. Residues: CASRTGVEAFF.

This chain links TRBV27 with TRBJ2-7; the D gene is possibly TRBD1 (6 bases). The V end lost 7 bases, the J end lost 7 bases, and 14 bases lay between the germline ends. Germline values: CDR1 MNHEY, CDR2 SMNVEV (reference sequence). This CDR3 has 12 amino acids. The CDR3 here is CASKTGTREQYF. The CDR3 DNA follows: TGTGCCAGCAAAACAGGGACGAGGGAGCAGTACTTC.

V and J are TRBV12-3 or TRBV12-4 and TRBJ2-4; 8 bases match TRBD2. CDR3 length equals 16 residues. The V gene end was trimmed by 8 bases and the J gene end by 0 bases; junction bases not matched to a gene: 9. CDR3: CASRPGGRLAKNIQYF. The DNA for the CDR3 is TGTGCCAGCCGACCGGGAGGGCGTCTAGCCAAAAACATTCAGTACTTC.

The chain recombines TRBV25-1 with TRBJ2-5; 10 bases fit TRBD2. The CDR3 runs 15 residues. V lost 2 bases to trimming and J lost 1 base; unmatched junction nucleotides: 1. Germline CDR1 is MGHDK and CDR2 is SYGVNS. The CDR3 loop is CASSELAGVQETQYF. The CDR3 DNA follows: TGTGCCAGCAGTGAACTAGCGGGGGTCCAAGAGACCCAGTACTTC.